The 2 T cell receptor beta chains listed next were all sequenced from one sample in a study of T-cell memory formation after mild COVID-19. TCRdb recomputed calls from the 5' RACE reads with MiXCR, one row per CDR3 protein. The sample shows about 240,000 distinct CDR3 sequences, approximately 10% of them seen only once. Material: PBMCs or a T cell subset sorted from them (not recorded which). Every receptor here comes from a man in his late teens or twenties who had mild COVID-19 (a few samples of this study predate the infection). Cell type and time point are not known.

This clonotype appeared a few times. The chain carries TRBV12-3 or TRBV12-4 and TRBJ2-5, with D unresolved. The CDR3 contains 13 residues. V dropped 3 bases and J dropped 5 bases, with 10 bases sitting between them. DNA for the CDR3: TGTGCCAGCAGTTTTCAGTTAGGGGAGACCCAGTACTTC. It translates to CASSFQLGETQYF.

This rearrangement joins TRBV5-6 to TRBJ2-4, with D uncertain. CDR3 size: 15 residues. Trimming cost V 1 base and J 3 bases, with 11 bases left between them. Germline values: CDR1 SGHDT, CDR2 YYEEEE. The CDR3 DNA reads TGTGCCAGCAGCTTGAAAGGGCTGGGCAAAAACATTCAGTACTTC. Its translation is CASSLKGLGKNIQYF.